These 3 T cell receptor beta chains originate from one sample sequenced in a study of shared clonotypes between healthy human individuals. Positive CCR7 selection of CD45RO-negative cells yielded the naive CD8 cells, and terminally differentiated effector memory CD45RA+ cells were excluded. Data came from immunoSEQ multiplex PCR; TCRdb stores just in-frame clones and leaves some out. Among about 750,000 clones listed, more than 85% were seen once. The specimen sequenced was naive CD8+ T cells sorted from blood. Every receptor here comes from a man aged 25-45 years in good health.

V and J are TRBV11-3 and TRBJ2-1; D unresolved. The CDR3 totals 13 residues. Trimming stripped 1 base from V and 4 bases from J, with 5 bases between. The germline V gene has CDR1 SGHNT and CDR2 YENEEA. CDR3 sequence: CASSLAGYNEQFF. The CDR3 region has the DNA TGTGCCAGCAGCTTAGCCGGGTACAATGAGCAGTTCTTC.

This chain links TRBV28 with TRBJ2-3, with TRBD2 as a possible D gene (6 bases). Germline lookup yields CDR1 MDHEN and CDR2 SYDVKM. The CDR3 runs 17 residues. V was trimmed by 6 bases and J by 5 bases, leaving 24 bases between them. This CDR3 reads CASRPTDWREVLDTQYF. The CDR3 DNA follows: TGTGCCAGCAGACCTACCGACTGGCGGGAAGTCTTAGATACGCAGTATTTT.

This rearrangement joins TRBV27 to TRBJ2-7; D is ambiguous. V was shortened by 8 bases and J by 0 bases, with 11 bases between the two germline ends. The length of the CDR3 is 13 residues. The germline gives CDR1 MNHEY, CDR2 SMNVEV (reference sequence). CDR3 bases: TGTGCCAGCGCGTCTATACCCTCCTACGAGCAGTACTTC. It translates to CASASIPSYEQYF.